This T cell receptor beta chain appears in the sequencing data of a study of T cell changes during pregnancy in multiple sclerosis. This clone has just one count. Profiled with immunoSEQ multiplex PCR; TCRdb holds only in-frame clones, not every one. The data show about 130,000 clones, 90% to 98% seen once. J lost 4 bases, V lost 7 bases, and 22 bases had no gene match. Germline CDR1 SGHRS, CDR2 YFSETQ. The CDR3 runs 18 residues. Here the sequenced sample was peripheral blood, taken after pregnancy. The TCR was taken from a female donor with multiple sclerosis, enrolled in a pregnancy study. The J gene is TRBJ2-7, the V gene TRBV5-1; 8 bases line up with TRBD1. The CDR3: CASARIPQDRVGLYEQYF. DNA of the CDR3: TGCGCCAGCGCCAGAATCCCCCAGGACAGGGTTGGCTTATACGAGCAGTACTTC.